These T cell receptor beta chains were read from a single sample in a study of OX40 agonist ivuxolimab in advanced cancers. Profiled with immunoSEQ multiplex PCR; TCRdb holds only in-frame clones, not every one. The data hold tens of thousands of clones, with 80% to 90% observed a single time. Sequenced here: CD4+ or CD8+ T cells sorted from blood, sampled in a trial of the OX40 agonist ivuxolimab. The receptor set was obtained from an adult with an advanced solid tumor such as melanoma, head and neck, liver or kidney cancer. Each CDR3 is given with its conserved first and last residue. A D gene is named only where the DNA matches it firmly. Expanded clones get a size class; other rows say once, few or many, or leave the size out.

length	J	V	D	size	DNA	CDR3
16	TRBJ1-1	TRBV18	TRBD1	.	TGTGCCAGCTCACAAGTACAGGGGGCGGGAACTGTTGAAGCTTTCTTT	CASSQVQGAGTVEAFF
12	TRBJ2-7	TRBV7-9	.	.	TGTGCCAGCAGCTTGACAGATTACGAGCAGTACTTC	CASSLTDYEQYF
17	TRBJ2-2	TRBV10-3	TRBD1	.	TGTGCCATCAGAACCCGACAGGGGGCCACGAACACCGGGGAGCTGTTTTTT	CAIRTRQGATNTGELFF
13	TRBJ2-1	TRBV21-1	.	few	TGTGCCAGCAGCAATCGGGAGGGCCGTGAGCAGTTCTTC	CASSNREGREQFF
13	TRBJ2-3	TRBV4-1	.	.	TGCGCCAGCAGCCAAGATCGGAGAGATACGCAGTATTTT	CASSQDRRDTQYF
15	TRBJ2-5	TRBV11-3	.	.	TGTGCCAGCAGCTTAGATCGAGGGGACATGGGGGAGCAGTACTTC	CASSLDRGDMGEQYF
15	TRBJ2-3	TRBV27	.	.	TGTGCCAGCTCCGGCCCTCATACGAGCACAGATACGCAGTATTTT	CASSGPHTSTDTQYF
16	TRBJ2-2	TRBV4-1	.	.	TGCGCCAGCAGCCAAGATCCAGGACAGCTCACCGGGGAGCTGTTTTTT	CASSQDPGQLTGELFF
18	TRBJ2-5	TRBV5-4	.	.	TGTGCCAGCAGCTTGGATCGTCGTATAATCGACGGCCAAGAGACCCAGTACTTC	CASSLDRRIIDGQETQYF
12	TRBJ1-5	TRBV7-9	.	.	TGTGCCAGCAGCTTGAAAGGTGAGCCCCAGCATTTT	CASSLKGEPQHF
15	TRBJ2-1	TRBV5-4	.	.	TGTGCCAGCATTAAACCGGGGGGCAAGAACAATGAGCAGTTCTTC	CASIKPGGKNNEQFF
15	TRBJ2-5	TRBV19	.	.	TGTGCCAGTAGTATAGGACACTTGTACCAAGAGACCCAGTACTTC	CASSIGHLYQETQYF
15	TRBJ1-6	TRBV6-1	TRBD1	few	TGTGCCAGCAGGGTAACCGGGACAGGGAGTTCACCCCTCCACTTT	CASRVTGTGSSPLHF
13	TRBJ2-7	TRBV7-3	.	once	TGTGCCAGCAGCATACAGGGTTCGGACGAGCAGTACTTC	CASSIQGSDEQYF
11	TRBJ2-7	TRBV2	.	.	TGTGCCAGCAGCGCCTTCAACGAGCAGTACTTC	CASSAFNEQYF
13	TRBJ2-5	TRBV5-1	.	.	TGCGCCAGCAGCTCGACAAGCCAAGAGACCCAGTACTTC	CASSSTSQETQYF
15	TRBJ2-6	TRBV15	.	.	TGTGCCACCAGCCCCGGGAGCTCTGGGGCCAACGTCCTGACTTTC	CATSPGSSGANVLTF
16	TRBJ1-2	TRBV19	.	few	TGTGCCAGTAGTATAGATCGGGGAGGATGGAACTATGGCTACACCTTC	CASSIDRGGWNYGYTF
14	TRBJ2-7	TRBV6-6	.	.	TGTGCCAGCAGTTCTTCCGGGACAACCTACGAGCAGTACTTC	CASSSSGTTYEQYF
13	TRBJ2-7	TRBV4-1	.	few	TGCGCCAGCAGCCAAGACGTGACCTACGAGCAGTACTTC	CASSQDVTYEQYF
15	TRBJ2-7	TRBV21-1	.	.	TGTGCCAGCAGCGTGTTGACAGGGAGAAGGTACGAGCAGTACTTC	CASSVLTGRRYEQYF
14	TRBJ1-2	TRBV27	TRBD1	few	TGTGCCAGCAGTCAAACAGGGGGCGGCTATGGCTACACCTTC	CASSQTGGGYGYTF
14	TRBJ2-7	TRBV7-6	.	.	TGTGCCAGCAGCTTAGCTACAGGGTCCTACGAGCAGTACTTC	CASSLATGSYEQYF
13	TRBJ2-7	TRBV15	.	.	TGTGCCACCAGCAGAGATTACTTGTACGAGCAGTACTTC	CATSRDYLYEQYF
17	TRBJ2-7	TRBV4-1	TRBD2	.	TGCGCCAGCAGCCAACGGGCCGGGACTAGCATACCCTACGAGCAGTACTTC	CASSQRAGTSIPYEQYF
19	TRBJ2-6	TRBV11-2	TRBD2	.	TGTGCCAGCAGCTCGGTGCTAGCGGGAGCCTTCTCTGGGGCCAACGTCCTGACTTTC	CASSSVLAGAFSGANVLTF
14	TRBJ2-7	TRBV10-2	TRBD1	once	TGCGCCAGCAGTGATCCGGGACAGTCCTACGAGCAGTACTTC	CASSDPGQSYEQYF
13	TRBJ1-2	TRBV5-1	.	.	TGCGCCAGCAGCTTGGCGGCAGGCTATGGCTACACCTTC	CASSLAAGYGYTF
13	TRBJ1-1	TRBV5-1	TRBD1	.	TGCGCCAGCAGCTTAGACAGGGTAGGTGAAGCTTTCTTT	CASSLDRVGEAFF
16	TRBJ2-7	TRBV4-1	TRBD2	.	TGCGCCAGCAGCCAAGGTCCGGGGGGGGCCGGATACGAGCAGTACTTC	CASSQGPGGAGYEQYF
12	TRBJ1-1	TRBV18	.	.	TGTGCCAGCGTGCGGCTGAACACTGAAGCTTTCTTT	CASVRLNTEAFF
19	TRBJ2-3	TRBV19	TRBD1	.	TGTGCCAGTAGTATCACGAGGAATCAAGGACAGGGGATGTCAGATACGCAGTATTTT	CASSITRNQGQGMSDTQYF
17	TRBJ1-5	TRBV19	.	.	TGTGCCAGTAGTATTAGGGGGGAGACTAATAGCAATCAGCCCCAGCATTTT	CASSIRGETNSNQPQHF
15	TRBJ1-2	TRBV5-8	TRBD1	.	TGTGCCAGCAGACCCTCGGACAGGGACAACTATGGCTACACCTTC	CASRPSDRDNYGYTF
13	TRBJ2-7	TRBV18	TRBD1	.	TGTGCCAGCTCATCCGGACAGGGCGACGAGCAGTACTTC	CASSSGQGDEQYF
15	TRBJ1-4	TRBV18	TRBD1	.	TGTGCCAGCTCACCACCCGGGACAGGGGGGGAAAAACTGTTTTTT	CASSPPGTGGEKLFF
15	TRBJ1-1	TRBV27	TRBD1	.	TGTGCCAGCAGTTTATCGTGGACAGGGAGAACTGAAGCTTTCTTT	CASSLSWTGRTEAFF
14	TRBJ2-7	TRBV2	.	.	TGTGCCAGCAGTGTACAGGGGGGGGCCTACGAGCAGTACTTC	CASSVQGGAYEQYF
13	TRBJ2-5	TRBV10-1	.	.	TGCGCCAGCAGTGAGTCTTCCGGGGAGACCCAGTACTTC	CASSESSGETQYF
13	TRBJ2-7	TRBV27	TRBD1	medium-sized	TGTGCCAGCAGTTTCGACGACAGGGGTGGGCAGTACTTC	CASSFDDRGGQYF
16	TRBJ1-6	TRBV4-2	TRBD1	once	TGTGCCAGCAGCCAGGAAACAGGGGGACCCAAATCACCCCTCCACTTT	CASSQETGGPKSPLHF
15	TRBJ2-7	TRBV29-1	.	.	TGCAGCACCTGGAGGGCGAGACTCGATTCCTACGAGCAGTACTTC	CSTWRARLDSYEQYF
14	TRBJ2-7	TRBV19	.	.	TGTGCCAGTAGTCTCCGACAGCCGGGACACGAGCAGTACTTC	CASSLRQPGHEQYF
14	TRBJ2-1	TRBV5-1	.	.	TGCGCCAGCAGCTTGGACAGAGCCTACAATGAGCAGTTCTTC	CASSLDRAYNEQFF
18	TRBJ1-2	TRBV7-2	TRBD1	.	TGTGCCAGCAGCTTATGGATCAGGGGACAGGGCGAAGGAGGAGGCTACACCTTC	CASSLWIRGQGEGGGYTF
14	TRBJ1-2	TRBV5-6	.	.	TGTGCCAGCAGCTCGTTGCAACTTTGGGGTGGCTACACCTTC	CASSSLQLWGGYTF
15	TRBJ1-6	TRBV19	TRBD1	.	TGTGCCAGTAGTTCCAACAGGGGTCTCGGCTCACCCCTCCACTTT	CASSSNRGLGSPLHF
15	TRBJ2-5	TRBV5-1	.	.	TGCGCCAGCAGCGTCGGGACCGCTCCGGGGGAGACCCAGTACTTC	CASSVGTAPGETQYF
14	TRBJ2-3	TRBV10-3	.	.	TGTGCCATCAGTGAGGTGGATAACACAGATACGCAGTATTTT	CAISEVDNTDTQYF
14	TRBJ2-2	TRBV4-2	.	.	TGTGCCAGCAGCCAAGAAGAGGTCACCGGGGAGCTGTTTTTT	CASSQEEVTGELFF
14	TRBJ2-2	TRBV19	TRBD1	.	TGTGCCAGTAGTTGGCAGGGGGCAGCCGGGGAGCTGTTTTTT	CASSWQGAAGELFF
12	TRBJ2-7	TRBV23-1	.	.	TGCGCCAGCAATCAACAGGGAAACGAGCAGTACTTC	CASNQQGNEQYF
17	TRBJ1-2	TRBV15	TRBD1	once	TGTGCCACCAGCAGAGATCGGGGGGAAACAGGGGGCCGTGGCTACACCTTC	CATSRDRGETGGRGYTF
16	TRBJ2-3	TRBV5-4	TRBD2	once	TGTGCCAGCAGCCTGGTAATGGGAACTAGCGGGAGGGCCCTGTATTTT	CASSLVMGTSGRALYF
13	TRBJ1-2	TRBV9	.	.	TGTGCCAGCAGCGTAGAGATTAACTATGGCTACACCTTC	CASSVEINYGYTF